This T cell receptor beta chain emerged from a study of T-cell memory formation after mild COVID-19. Study-wide background: Clustering of TCRs was largely donor specific. General study points: Clones that contracted clustered mainly in CM and EM if CD4+ and in EMRA if CD8+. Contracting clones from day 15 to 85 had balanced CD4/CD8; later expanders favoured CD4+.

Germline V gene lookup returns CDR1 MNHEY and CDR2 SVGAGI. V lost 2 bases and J lost 0, with 8 bases in between. The CDR3 totals 15 residues. 5'RACE, which relied on constant-segment primers, yielded TCR alpha and TCR beta cDNA libraries carrying sample barcodes and UMIs. TCRdb passed the 5' RACE reads through MiXCR, listing each CDR3 protein once. The sample includes some 190,000 distinct CDR3 sequences, 15% to 20% of them seen just once. Comment on this clonotype: Antigen specificity is unknown.

The chain recombines TRBV6-5 with TRBJ1-5, with D unclear. Specimen: PBMCs or a T cell subset sorted from them (not recorded which). The clonotype was recovered from an adult woman who had mild COVID-19 (a few samples of this study predate the infection). Cell type and time point are not known. CDR3 sequence reads: CASSYVSGSNQPQHF. The CDR3 DNA reads as TGTGCCAGCAGTTACGTCTCAGGTAGCAATCAGCCCCAGCATTTT.